These T cell receptor beta chains were read from a single sample in a study of PD-1 blockade in classical Hodgkin lymphoma. Clones were sequenced by immunoSEQ multiplex PCR, and TCRdb holds only the in-frame ones, with some missing. Of 31,000 or so clones listed, 65% to 80% were seen once; the top ten hold almost 4%. The sample was peripheral blood mononuclear cells (PBMCs), taken before the fourth cycle of nivolumab. Every receptor here comes from a human donor with classical Hodgkin lymphoma. Both conserved end residues are part of each CDR3. The D gene is left open where the match is weak. The listing skips clone size in some rows; elsewhere it reads once, few, many or a size class.

j_call,d_call,v_call,clone_size,cdr3_nt,cdr3_aa
TRBJ1-1,-,TRBV5-1,-,TGCGCCAGCAACTCTAAGGGCAGGCCTCCTAGGGGGGCTTTCTTT,CASNSKGRPPRGAFF
TRBJ2-7,-,TRBV5-5,-,TGTGCCAGCAGCTTGTCTACTTGGGGGGACGAGCAGTACTTC,CASSLSTWGDEQYF
TRBJ2-3,-,TRBV9,-,TGTGCCAGCAGCGTATTGGTAGGGTCTGCTGGAGATACGCAGTATTTT,CASSVLVGSAGDTQYF
TRBJ2-1,-,TRBV27,medium-sized,TGTGCCAGCAGTTTAGCGCTCTCCTACAATGAGCAGTTCTTC,CASSLALSYNEQFF
TRBJ1-2,-,TRBV19,-,TGTGCCAGTACCCCGGGCCCCACCCTCTATGGCTACACCTTC,CASTPGPTLYGYTF
TRBJ2-1,TRBD1,TRBV6-5,-,TGTGCCAGCAGGCCGGGACAGGGGCATGAGCAGTTCTTC,CASRPGQGHEQFF
TRBJ2-7,-,TRBV19,-,TGTGCCAGTAGTACTGGGGTCGGGTACGAGCAGTACTTC,CASSTGVGYEQYF
TRBJ1-1,TRBD1,TRBV18,few,TGTGCCAGCTCACCAGTCGACAGGGGGCTGAACACTGAAGCTTTCTTT,CASSPVDRGLNTEAFF
TRBJ2-7,TRBD1,TRBV10-3,-,TGTGCCATCCTCGCCGTCGCAACAGGGGACTACGAGCAGTACTTC,CAILAVATGDYEQYF
TRBJ1-2,-,TRBV9,medium-sized,TGTGCCAGCAGCACAAGACCGTACTATGGCTACACCTTC,CASSTRPYYGYTF
TRBJ1-5,-,TRBV7-2,-,TGTGCCAGCAGCACACAGGGTAGTCAGCCCCAGCATTTT,CASSTQGSQPQHF
TRBJ1-2,-,TRBV7-9,-,TGTGCCAGCAGCCCAGGGGAGAGATATGGCTACACCTTC,CASSPGERYGYTF
TRBJ2-7,-,TRBV27,once,TGTGCCAGCAGTTTAGGAAGCCGGGACCTAACCTACGAGCAGTACTTC,CASSLGSRDLTYEQYF
TRBJ2-3,TRBD2,TRBV7-8,-,TGTGCCAGCGCTAGATTAGCGGGGAGCACAGATACGCAGTATTTT,CASARLAGSTDTQYF
TRBJ2-1,TRBD2,TRBV19,-,TGTGCCAGTAGTATCCACGGTAGCGGGAGATCCCCCTACAATGAGCAGTTCTTC,CASSIHGSGRSPYNEQFF
TRBJ2-1,-,TRBV6-5,medium-sized,TGTGCCAGCAGCACAGGACAGTACAATGAGCAGTTCTTC,CASSTGQYNEQFF
TRBJ1-2,-,TRBV4-3,few,TGCGCCAGCAGCCAAGATCCTGAGTATCGGGCCTATGGCTACACCTTC,CASSQDPEYRAYGYTF
TRBJ1-5,-,TRBV7-8,-,TGTGCCAGCAGCTTAGAAGCACAGGTCAATCAGCCCCAGCATTTT,CASSLEAQVNQPQHF
TRBJ2-2,-,TRBV30,-,TGTGCCTGGACCTTAGGAGTCACCGGGGAGCTGTTTTTT,CAWTLGVTGELFF
TRBJ1-1,-,TRBV29-1,-,TGCAGCGTTGATGAGGCAATGAACACTGAAGCTTTCTTT,CSVDEAMNTEAFF
TRBJ2-7,TRBD2,TRBV2,-,TGTGCCAGCAACCTCGGACTAGCGGCTTCCTACGAGCAGTACTTC,CASNLGLAASYEQYF
TRBJ2-3,-,TRBV15,-,TGTGCCACCAGCGCGGACTCCCAGGCGCATCGAGATACGCAGTATTTT,CATSADSQAHRDTQYF
TRBJ2-2,-,TRBV30,once,TGTGCCTGGACCCCCCACGGGCCCGACACCGGGGAGCTGTTTTTT,CAWTPHGPDTGELFF
TRBJ2-3,-,TRBV7-2,-,TGTGCCAGCAGCTTAAGCCCCGATACGCAGTATTTT,CASSLSPDTQYF
TRBJ2-5,TRBD1,TRBV28,-,TGTGCCAGCAGTTTTACAGGGGCGAGGTACCAAGAGACCCAGTACTTC,CASSFTGARYQETQYF
TRBJ1-1,-,TRBV19,-,TGTGCCAGTAGCCAAGGGGGGGTCACTGAAGCTTTCTTT,CASSQGGVTEAFF
TRBJ2-1,TRBD2,TRBV7-2,-,TGTGCCAGCAGCCAGGGACTAGCGGATATCGATAATGAGCAGTTCTTC,CASSQGLADIDNEQFF
TRBJ1-1,TRBD1,TRBV7-8,few,TGTGCCAGCAGCTTATCGCCAGGGGGCACTGAAGCTTTCTTT,CASSLSPGGTEAFF
TRBJ1-1,-,TRBV11-2,few,TGTGCCAGCAGCTTAGGGGCTGAAGCTTTCTTT,CASSLGAEAFF
TRBJ2-1,-,TRBV21-1,-,TGTGCCAGCACCCACATGGCAGGATACAATGAGCAGTTCTTC,CASTHMAGYNEQFF
TRBJ1-4,TRBD1,TRBV5-4,-,TGTGCCAGCAGCTTGGTACCCGGGACAGGGGCTGAAAAACTGTTTTTT,CASSLVPGTGAEKLFF
TRBJ1-5,-,TRBV7-9,-,TGTGCCAGCAGCCTCGGGACGGATAGCAATCAGCCCCAGCATTTT,CASSLGTDSNQPQHF
TRBJ2-7,TRBD2,TRBV19,-,TGTGCCAGTAGTATTATTGGCGGGGGATCCCGGAGCTCCTACGAGCAGTACTTC,CASSIIGGGSRSSYEQYF
TRBJ2-3,-,TRBV11-3,-,TGTGCCAGCAGCTTAGATTCGGGCGGTGATACGCAGTATTTT,CASSLDSGGDTQYF
TRBJ2-5,-,TRBV13,once,TGTGCCAGCAGCTTAGGAGGTGGGGAGACCCAGTACTTC,CASSLGGGETQYF
TRBJ2-7,-,TRBV11-2,-,TGTGCCAGCAGCTTGGGGACCACCTACGAGCAGTACTTC,CASSLGTTYEQYF
TRBJ2-7,TRBD1,TRBV7-8,-,TGTGCCAGCAGCCTGGCCGGACAGGGGCGCGAGCAGTACTTC,CASSLAGQGREQYF